This TCR beta chain was identified in a study of cytomegalovirus exposure and HLA in healthy donors. Whole-study results and caveats: Based on reports, TCR beta sequences accurately predicted HLA-A and HLA-B alleles for most subjects. TCR sequences were mostly rare, though some public TCRs occurred in many donors.

This clone was found a few times. Its cognate antigen is unknown. Donors counted as nominally healthy when sampled, yet unrecorded immune exposures were likely. 60 Vbeta and 13 Jbeta primers were used in PCR. Libraries were prepared by immunoSEQ multiplex PCR; TCRdb keeps only in-frame clonotypes and omits some of them. Of approximately 150,000 clones in the sample, over 60% were seen once. CDR1 is SGHDN and CDR2 is FVKESK in the germline V gene. Trimming removed 5 bases from V and 4 bases from J, with 15 bases in between. The CDR3 totals 15 residues. The rearrangement links TRBV14 to TRBJ2-1, with no clear D. The clonotype was recovered from a woman aged 60-75 years in good health and CMV-seronegative. Input material: PBMCs. CDR3 DNA: TGTGCCAGCAGCTTGGCGGCAGTCCCGTACAATGAGCAGTTCTTC. It encodes CASSLAAVPYNEQFF.